Reported below is one T cell receptor beta chain. The CDR3 has 14 amino acids. CDR1 is ENHRY and CDR2 is SYGVKD in the germline V gene. The ends lost 6 bases at V and 8 bases at J; junction bases unmatched: 9. Profiling relied on immunoSEQ multiplex PCR, and the TCRdb table lists in-frame clones only, not all of them. This table has about 150,000 clones, more than 85% appearing once. This specimen comes from a study of cytomegalovirus exposure and HLA in healthy donors. It was the approximately 120-subject validation cohort, separate from the approximately 700-subject first cohort, to which the donors belonged.

The material sequenced was PBMCs. This receptor was identified in a man aged 18 to 35 in good health and CMV-seronegative. J is TRBJ1-2 and V is TRBV10-3; TRBD1 matches at 10 bases. The CDR3 DNA reads TGTGCCATCAGCCGGGACAGGGGAAGATACGGCTACACCTTC. Its protein is CAISRDRGRYGYTF.